This T cell receptor (beta chain) is from a study of spatial heterogeneity in lung cancer. Time point given: sample taken at primary tumor resection. Germline CDR1 is SGDLS and CDR2 is YYNGEE. The germline V and J ends were trimmed by 0 bases and 2 bases, with 6 bases remaining between them. The CDR3 has 13 amino acids. In TCRdb, the 5' RACE reads were re-called with MiXCR into one record per CDR3 protein. The data hold 3,000 to 4,000 distinct CDR3 sequences, with 5.9% observed a single time. In regard to this clonotype: As yet, its antigen is unknown.

Findings of the study overall: How many expanded intratumoral alpha and beta TCRs were present tracked the tumor mutation count, which was a count of nonsynonymous mutations.

Source: lung tumor tissue, taken at surgery. The gene calls are TRBV9 and TRBJ2-7, with a possible D match to TRBD1 (5 bases). The sequence was collected from a male donor with early-stage non-small cell lung cancer. CDR3 loop: CASSVADTYEQYF. The CDR3 DNA follows: TGTGCCAGCAGCGTAGCGGACACCTACGAGCAGTACTTC.